Listed below are T cell receptor beta chains from one sample, sequenced in a study of blood T cells in healthy people across ages. One entry per CDR3 protein, called by TCRdb with MiXCR from the 5' RACE reads. The data contain about 780,000 distinct CDR3 sequences, roughly 24% of them singletons. The same data also went into a second study, on T cells of mothers and their children.

The sequencing input was blood. These receptors were obtained from a boy between 10 and 17 years old in good health. Both conserved end residues are part of each CDR3. Fields, in order: J gene, V gene, D gene, clone size, CDR3 DNA, CDR3 protein. D genes are given only for firm matches. Size tells how often a clone was seen (once, few, many) or the class of an expanded clone, and some rows leave it out.

J: TRBJ2-1; V: TRBV29-1; D: .; size: .; DNA: TGCAGCGTTGTGGGGGGGGGCGGACGCAATGAGCAGTTCTTC; CDR3: CSVVGGGGRNEQFF
J: TRBJ1-2; V: TRBV6-1; D: TRBD1; size: few; DNA: TGTGCCAGCGTTACAGGGGGCGGCTACACCTTC; CDR3: CASVTGGGYTF
J: TRBJ2-7; V: TRBV20-1; D: .; size: few; DNA: TGCAGTGCTAAGGCGGGGCCACCCTACGAGCAGTACTTC; CDR3: CSAKAGPPYEQYF
J: TRBJ1-2; V: TRBV12-3/TRBV12-4; D: TRBD1; size: .; DNA: TGTGCCAGCAGCATTTCGGGGACAGGGGATGGCTACACCTTC; CDR3: CASSISGTGDGYTF
J: TRBJ2-7; V: TRBV6-6; D: .; size: .; DNA: TGTGCCAGCAATTACAGCGAGCCCAGCTCCTACGAGCAGTACTTC; CDR3: CASNYSEPSSYEQYF
J: TRBJ2-1; V: TRBV20-1; D: TRBD1; size: few; DNA: TGCAGTGCCGAGGGGGACAGGGGCCGAAATGAGCAGTTCTTC; CDR3: CSAEGDRGRNEQFF
J: TRBJ2-7; V: TRBV7-9; D: TRBD1; size: .; DNA: TGTGCCAGCAGCGGGGGACAGGGGCAGAGGGAGCAGTACTTC; CDR3: CASSGGQGQREQYF
J: TRBJ1-5; V: TRBV20-1; D: TRBD1; size: .; DNA: TGCAGTGCCAATACAGGGGAGTCCAATCAGCCCCAGCATTTT; CDR3: CSANTGESNQPQHF
J: TRBJ2-7; V: TRBV12-3/TRBV12-4; D: .; size: few; DNA: TGTGCCAGCAGTAGAATCGAGGCCTACGAGCAGTACTTC; CDR3: CASSRIEAYEQYF
J: TRBJ2-1; V: TRBV12-3/TRBV12-4; D: .; size: .; DNA: TGTGCCAGCAGTTTCACCCGCTCCTACAATGAGCAGTTCTTC; CDR3: CASSFTRSYNEQFF
J: TRBJ2-2; V: TRBV12-3/TRBV12-4; D: TRBD2; size: few; DNA: TGTGCCAGCAGTTTACGGGCGGGGGTAAGGACCGGGGAGCTGTTTTTT; CDR3: CASSLRAGVRTGELFF
J: TRBJ1-2; V: TRBV7-9; D: .; size: .; DNA: TGTGCCAGCAGCCCGACAGATCCTCTTCGCTACACCTTC; CDR3: CASSPTDPLRYTF
J: TRBJ1-2; V: TRBV27; D: .; size: .; DNA: TGTGCCAGCAGTTTATCGATGGGGGGAATGGATGGCTACACCTTC; CDR3: CASSLSMGGMDGYTF
J: TRBJ2-1; V: TRBV2; D: TRBD2; size: .; DNA: TGTGCCAGCGCACTAGCGGGGTTCCGGAATGAGCAGTTCTTC; CDR3: CASALAGFRNEQFF
J: TRBJ2-3; V: TRBV4-1; D: TRBD1; size: few; DNA: TGCGCCAGCAGCCAAGATCCTACAGGGACAGGGGGTTTAACAGATACGCAGTATTTT; CDR3: CASSQDPTGTGGLTDTQYF
J: TRBJ2-5; V: TRBV7-3; D: .; size: .; DNA: TGTGCCAGCAGTTTCATGGGCGGAGAGACCCAGTACTTC; CDR3: CASSFMGGETQYF
J: TRBJ1-2; V: TRBV12-3/TRBV12-4; D: .; size: few; DNA: TGTGCCAGCAGTTTACCAGGGCACTATGGCTACACCTTC; CDR3: CASSLPGHYGYTF
J: TRBJ1-1; V: TRBV7-9; D: .; size: .; DNA: TGTGCCAGCAGCGTCTTGACAGGTGAAGCTTTCTTT; CDR3: CASSVLTGEAFF
J: TRBJ2-7; V: TRBV5-1; D: .; size: few; DNA: TGCGCCAGCAGCTTGGCCCCAGGGGAACGTTACGAGCAGTACTTC; CDR3: CASSLAPGERYEQYF
J: TRBJ2-1; V: TRBV3-1; D: TRBD2; size: .; DNA: TGTGCCAGCAGCCAAAGCAGACTAGCGGGGACTTCCTACAATGAGCGGTTCTTC; CDR3: CASSQSRLAGTSYNERFF
J: TRBJ2-7; V: TRBV2; D: .; size: .; DNA: TGTGCCAGTACGTCCGGGACTGACACCTACGAGCAGTACTTC; CDR3: CASTSGTDTYEQYF
J: TRBJ2-5; V: TRBV5-1; D: .; size: few; DNA: TGCGCCAGCAGCCCAAGCACAAAAGAGACCCAGTACTTC; CDR3: CASSPSTKETQYF
J: TRBJ1-1; V: TRBV6-1; D: .; size: .; DNA: TGTGCCAGCGGACAAGGAGGGGAAGCTTTCTTT; CDR3: CASGQGGEAFF
J: TRBJ2-1; V: TRBV10-3; D: TRBD1; size: .; DNA: TGTGCCATCAGTGAGTCCGGGACAGGAGACAATGAGCAGTTCTTC; CDR3: CAISESGTGDNEQFF
J: TRBJ2-1; V: TRBV12-3/TRBV12-4; D: TRBD2; size: few; DNA: TGTGCCAGCAGACTAGCGGGGTACAATGAGCAGTTCTTC; CDR3: CASRLAGYNEQFF
J: TRBJ2-3; V: TRBV7-8; D: TRBD1; size: .; DNA: TGTGCCAGCAGCCCCGACAGGGGGGAAGGAGATACGCAGTATTTT; CDR3: CASSPDRGEGDTQYF
J: TRBJ2-5; V: TRBV6-6; D: TRBD2; size: few; DNA: TGTGCCAGCAGTTACCCGGGAGGGGCGGAGACCCAGTACTTC; CDR3: CASSYPGGAETQYF
J: TRBJ2-2; V: TRBV18; D: .; size: once; DNA: TGTGCCAGCTCACCTGCGGAAAACACCGGGGAGCTGTTTTTT; CDR3: CASSPAENTGELFF
J: TRBJ1-2; V: TRBV19; D: .; size: few; DNA: TGTGCCAGTAGTATTGAGGGCTACACCTTC; CDR3: CASSIEGYTF
J: TRBJ2-5; V: TRBV28; D: TRBD1; size: few; DNA: TGTGCCAGCAGTCCCTACAGGGGGGAAGAGACCCAGTACTTC; CDR3: CASSPYRGEETQYF
J: TRBJ2-1; V: TRBV4-2; D: TRBD2; size: .; DNA: TGTGCCAGCAGCCAGAGGCCGGGAGGCAATGAGCAGTTCTTC; CDR3: CASSQRPGGNEQFF
J: TRBJ1-2; V: TRBV29-1; D: .; size: .; DNA: TGCAGCGTTCCCCTACGGGGGATCGGTTATGGCTACACCTTC; CDR3: CSVPLRGIGYGYTF
J: TRBJ2-2; V: TRBV11-2; D: .; size: .; DNA: TGTGCCAGCAGCTCCAATAGGGGCCGGGGCGGGGAGCTGTTTTTT; CDR3: CASSSNRGRGGELFF
J: TRBJ2-7; V: TRBV12-5; D: .; size: .; DNA: TGTGCTAGTGCCTCGGGGGGGACAGTAACCTACGAGCAGTACTTC; CDR3: CASASGGTVTYEQYF
J: TRBJ1-3; V: TRBV7-2; D: .; size: medium-sized; DNA: TGTGCCAGCAGCTTAGTATACGGAGTGGCTGGAAACACCATATATTTT; CDR3: CASSLVYGVAGNTIYF
J: TRBJ2-5; V: TRBV4-2; D: .; size: .; DNA: TGTGCCAGCAGCCAAGTACTATCAGAGACCCAGTACTTC; CDR3: CASSQVLSETQYF
J: TRBJ1-5; V: TRBV5-1; D: .; size: few; DNA: TGCGCCAGCAGCACCCGGACATGGCAGCCCCAGCATTTT; CDR3: CASSTRTWQPQHF
J: TRBJ1-2; V: TRBV9; D: TRBD1; size: .; DNA: TGTGCCAGCAGCCTAGGGACAGGAGTTAACTATGGCTACACCTTC; CDR3: CASSLGTGVNYGYTF
J: TRBJ2-5; V: TRBV7-2; D: .; size: once; DNA: TGTGCCAGCAGCCTCAACCCGACCCAGTACTTC; CDR3: CASSLNPTQYF
J: TRBJ1-2; V: TRBV7-9; D: .; size: .; DNA: TGTGCCAGCAGCTTAAGAAAGGGAGAATTCTACACCTTC; CDR3: CASSLRKGEFYTF
J: TRBJ1-3; V: TRBV7-6; D: TRBD1; size: few; DNA: TGTGCCAGCAGCTCCCAGGGGGCCCTAGGGGCTGGAAACACCATATATTTT; CDR3: CASSSQGALGAGNTIYF
J: TRBJ1-1; V: TRBV13; D: TRBD1; size: few; DNA: TGTGCCAGCAGCACGACAGGGAGAGACACTGAAGCTTTCTTT; CDR3: CASSTTGRDTEAFF
J: TRBJ2-6; V: TRBV27; D: .; size: .; DNA: TGTGCCAGCAGTCCAGGCACCTCTGGGGCCAACGCCCTGACTTTC; CDR3: CASSPGTSGANALTF
J: TRBJ2-5; V: TRBV6-6; D: .; size: .; DNA: TGTGCCAGCAGTTACTTAGCCAACCAAGAGACCCAGTACTTC; CDR3: CASSYLANQETQYF
J: TRBJ2-7; V: TRBV10-3; D: .; size: .; DNA: TGTGCCATCTCTGTCGGGGGAACCTCCTACGAGCAGTACTTC; CDR3: CAISVGGTSYEQYF
J: TRBJ1-2; V: TRBV11-2; D: .; size: .; DNA: TGTGCCAGCAGCTTAGAGTGTGGGGGATATGGCTACACCTTC; CDR3: CASSLECGGYGYTF
J: TRBJ1-2; V: TRBV14; D: TRBD1; size: .; DNA: TGTGCCAGCAGCCGTCAAGGCGGGACAGGTTATGGCTACACCTTC; CDR3: CASSRQGGTGYGYTF
J: TRBJ1-4; V: TRBV7-9; D: TRBD1; size: .; DNA: TGTGCCAGCAGCCAACCAGGACCGGGACAGGGGACAACTAATGAAAAACTGTTTTTT; CDR3: CASSQPGPGQGTTNEKLFF
J: TRBJ1-4; V: TRBV7-2; D: .; size: few; DNA: TGTGCCAGCAGCTTGGGAGGGGGTCCTTATGAAAAACTGTTTTTT; CDR3: CASSLGGGPYEKLFF
J: TRBJ2-5; V: TRBV3-1; D: .; size: few; DNA: TGTGCCAGCACCCAAACCCTCGCGCCGGAGACCCAGTACTTC; CDR3: CASTQTLAPETQYF
J: TRBJ2-3; V: TRBV12-3/TRBV12-4; D: .; size: .; DNA: TGTGCCAGCAGTTTAGGAGGGATGGCAGATGCGCAGTATTTT; CDR3: CASSLGGMADAQYF
J: TRBJ2-7; V: TRBV12-3/TRBV12-4; D: TRBD1; size: few; DNA: TGTGCCAGCAGTTTACAATCCGGGACAGGGGTCGAGCAGTACTTC; CDR3: CASSLQSGTGVEQYF
J: TRBJ1-2; V: TRBV11-1; D: .; size: .; DNA: TGTGCCAGCAGCGGTACTCCTCGGACAAATAACTATGGCTACACCTTC; CDR3: CASSGTPRTNNYGYTF
J: TRBJ1-1; V: TRBV15; D: .; size: .; DNA: TGTGCCACCAGCACGGACGCAGGGGACACTGAAGTTTTCTTT; CDR3: CATSTDAGDTEVFF